Each of the 17 T cell receptor beta chains below was sequenced from the same sample in a study of shared clonotypes between healthy human individuals. Clones were read by immunoSEQ multiplex PCR, and TCRdb kept only the in-frame ones, dropping some. The sample gives around 2.5 million clones, over 85% of which show up once; approximately 0.35% is in the top ten. The sample was naive CD4+ T cells from PBMCs. The subset is: CD45RA+ positively selected. These TCRs come from a man aged 18-30 years in good health. Some clones in this sample may be carry-over from other donors' samples.

This rearrangement joins TRBV4-1 to TRBJ2-5; 10 bases map to TRBD2. The germline gives CDR1 MGHRA, CDR2 YSYEKL. Trimming took 1 base from V and 4 from J; bases not matched to a gene: 3. This CDR3 is built from 15 residues. For the CDR3, the DNA is TGCGCCAGCAGCCAAGGTCAGCGGGGGGGAGAGACCCAGTACTTC. This codes for CASSQGQRGGETQYF.

The chain joins TRBV5-5 to TRBJ1-2; D gene unclear. Germline V lookup: CDR1 SGHKS, CDR2 YYEKEE (reference sequence). The CDR3 extends over 14 amino acids. V lost 1 base to trimming and J lost 4 bases, with 11 bases between them. The CDR3 nucleotides are TGTGCCAGCAGCTTGAGAAGAGGCCTCTATGGCTACACCTTC. Protein sequence: CASSLRRGLYGYTF.

The chain has TRBV6-6 and TRBJ2-3, with a possible D match to TRBD2 (6 bases). Trimming left V 7 bases short and J 1 base short, with 15 bases between. There are 15 residues in the CDR3. Germline CDR1 is MNHNY and CDR2 is SVGAGI (reference sequence). The CDR3 spells CASKPEGLGTDTQYF. DNA for the CDR3: TGTGCCAGCAAACCGGAGGGCCTGGGCACAGATACGCAGTATTTT.

This clone was detected only once. The V call is TRBV6-5, the J call TRBJ1-5, with D unresolved. V was pared by 4 bases and J by 9 bases, with 16 bases between. The germline V gene encodes CDR1 MNHEY and CDR2 SVGAGI. CDR3 length: 14 amino acids. In DNA, the CDR3 is TGTGCCAGCAGTTCCCTTGGTTGGATGTGGCCCCAGCATTTT. This sequence encodes CASSSLGWMWPQHF.

The chain is built from TRBV28 and TRBJ1-5; a weak D match, TRBD1 (5 bases). Germline loops: CDR1 MDHEN, CDR2 SYDVKM. CDR3 length equals 12 residues. The germline V and J ends were trimmed by 6 bases and 6 bases, with 9 bases remaining between them. The CDR3, as DNA: TGTGCCAGCAGCCAAGGGGTTCAGCCCCAGCATTTT. Translation gives CASSQGVQPQHF. The complete variable domain, with remaining parts taken from reference TRBV28 and TRBJ1-5, reads DVKVTQSSRYLVKRTGEKVFLECVQDMDHENMFWYRQDPGLGLRLIYFSYDVKMKEKGDIPEGYSVSREKKERFSLILESASTNQTSMYLCASSQGVQPQHFGDGTRLSIL.

Worth noting for this clone: The sample holds other DNA sequences that translate to the same CDR3. The rearrangement joins TRBV11-2 to TRBJ2-3; the D call may be TRBD1 or TRBD2 (5 bases each). V was shortened by 3 bases and J by 1 base, with 5 bases between the two germline ends. The CDR3 is 13 amino acids. Germline V lookup: CDR1 SGHAT, CDR2 FQNNGV. The chain's CDR3 is CASSLGGTDTQYF. The CDR3 DNA reads as TGTGCCAGCAGCTTGGGGGGCACAGATACGCAGTATTTT.

This clone was recorded only once. The chain recombines TRBV7-6 with TRBJ1-1, with a possible D match to TRBD1 (5 bases). V dropped 0 bases and J dropped 5 bases, with 13 bases sitting between them. The CDR3 spans 15 residues. Germline CDR1 and CDR2: SGHVS and FNYEAQ. CDR3 sequence reads: CASSLAGGAQTEAFF. Here the CDR3 DNA reads TGTGCCAGCAGCTTAGCGGGCGGGGCGCAGACTGAAGCTTTCTTT.

A note on this clone: Other DNA sequences from this sample encode an identical CDR3 as well. The gene calls are TRBV9 and TRBJ2-7, with unresolved D. This CDR3 has 12 amino acids. CDR1 SGDLS and CDR2 YYNGEE come from the germline V gene. The ends were cut back, 0 bases at V and 1 base at J, with 2 bases in the middle. The CDR3 spells CASSVGSYEQYF. CDR3 DNA sequence: TGTGCCAGCAGCGTAGGGTCCTACGAGCAGTACTTC.

The rearrangement links TRBV25-1 to TRBJ2-7, with TRBD2 matching 8 bases. The CDR3 is made up of 14 amino acids. Germline trimming cut 3 bases from V and 1 base from J; bases unmatched to any gene: 2. The V gene's germline CDR1 is MGHDK and CDR2 SYGVNS. The CDR3 region is CASSETSVSYEQYF. In nucleotides, the CDR3 is TGTGCCAGCAGTGAGACTAGCGTATCCTACGAGCAGTACTTC.

A remark on this clone: The same CDR3 also results from other DNA sequences found in this sample. The chain combines TRBV6-5 with TRBJ2-2; D may be TRBD2 (5 bases). Trimming took 2 bases from V and 4 from J, leaving 5 bases between them. CDR1 MNHEY and CDR2 SVGAGI come from the germline V gene. This CDR3 region has 13 residues. CDR3 residues: CASSYEGTGELFF. CDR3 nucleotide sequence: TGTGCCAGCAGTTACGAGGGCACCGGGGAGCTGTTTTTT.

The V call is TRBV10-1, the J call TRBJ2-2, with TRBD2 matching 7 bases. The CDR3 consists of 15 residues. Germline values: CDR1 WNHNN, CDR2 SYGVQD (reference sequence). With V trimmed by 4 bases and J by 4 bases, 6 bases remained unmatched. The CDR3 loop is CASSVRTGGTGELFF. As DNA, the CDR3 is TGCGCCAGCAGTGTCAGAACGGGAGGCACCGGGGAGCTGTTTTTT.

This rearrangement joins TRBV6-1 to TRBJ1-3; 7 positions match TRBD1. This CDR3 is 15 amino acids long. V shed 4 bases and J 5 bases; nucleotides not matched to a gene: 8. From germline, CDR1 is MNHNS and CDR2 SASEGT. In DNA, the CDR3 is TGTGCCAGCAGTGGCCGGGACAGCGGGAGAAACACCATATATTTT. It yields the protein CASSGRDSGRNTIYF.

J is TRBJ1-2 and V is TRBV5-1; TRBD1 agrees at 9 bases. Germline trimming cut 4 bases from V and 6 bases from J; bases unmatched to any gene: 13. Germline assignment: CDR1 SGHRS and CDR2 YFSETQ. The CDR3 has 16 residues. This chain's CDR3 is CASSPHLLTGGNGYTF. The CDR3 DNA reads as TGCGCCAGCAGCCCACACCTCCTCACAGGGGGCAATGGCTACACCTTC. The full variable domain, rest sourced from reference TRBV5-1 and TRBJ1-2, is KAGVTQTPRYLIKTRGQQVTLSCSPISGHRSVSWYQQTPGQGLQFLFEYFSETQRNKGNFPGRFSGRQFSNSRSEMNVSTLELGDSALYLCASSPHLLTGGNGYTFGSGTRLTVV.

This clone was found once. The rearrangement uses TRBV28 and TRBJ2-7, with D maybe TRBD2 (6 bases). CDR1 and CDR2 (germline): MDHEN, SYDVKM. Trimming left V 1 base short and J 7 bases short, with 8 bases between. The CDR3 covers 12 residues. The CDR3 DNA reads TGTGCCAGCAGTTTATACCGGGGGGAGCAGTACTTC. It translates to CASSLYRGEQYF.

V gene TRBV7-9 combines with J gene TRBJ1-6; D may be TRBD1 (6 bases). V was cut by 4 bases and J by 4 bases, with 11 bases left in between. From germline, CDR1 is SEHNR and CDR2 FQNEAQ (reference sequence). The CDR3 totals 15 residues. As DNA, the CDR3 is TGTGCCAGCAGCTCGCACAGGGAGTATAATTCACCCCTCCACTTT. It codes for CASSSHREYNSPLHF.

The chain has TRBV19 and TRBJ2-1, with unresolved D. The ends were cut back, 5 bases at V and 0 bases at J, with 8 bases in the middle. There are 14 residues in the CDR3. Per the germline V gene, CDR1 is LNHDA and CDR2 is SQIVND (reference sequence). The CDR3 spells CASSFQSSYNEQFF. As DNA, the CDR3 is TGTGCCAGTAGTTTCCAGAGCTCCTACAATGAGCAGTTCTTC.

The J gene is TRBJ2-3, the V gene TRBV30, with 7 bases lining up with TRBD1. Trimming removed 5 bases from V and 2 bases from J; junction bases left unmatched: 10. This CDR3 has 15 amino acids. The germline V gene has CDR1 GTSNPN and CDR2 SVGIG (reference sequence). The CDR3 region has the DNA TGTGCCTGGCCAGATCGGGGACAGCTCACAGATACGCAGTATTTT. This encodes CAWPDRGQLTDTQYF.